Reported below is one TCR beta chain. Antigen specificity is unknown. Germline assignment: CDR1 SGHNT and CDR2 YYREEE (reference sequence). This CDR3 is 16 amino acids long. The V gene end was trimmed by 4 bases and the J gene end by 2 bases; junction bases not matched to a gene: 2. The data originate from a study of shared clonotypes between healthy human individuals. Original processing methods: Junction-only sequences without quality scores were provided by ImmunoSEQ, so filtering was different. Method: immunoSEQ multiplex PCR; TCRdb's copy keeps in-frame clones and lacks some. For V, J and clone size, that table is used; D and trimming come from the DNA. The sample contains 2 million or so clones, approximately 95% of which appear only once. Among the donors, all were Caucasian adults who lived in Nashville, Tennessee. The study, taken as a whole, reports: Naive subsets typically showed greater estimated richness than memory subsets.

This chain joins TRBV5-4 and TRBJ2-3; 15 bases map to TRBD2. Sequencing was carried out using naive CD4+ T cells sorted from blood. Subset meaning: CD45RA+ positively selected. The sequence was collected from a man between 18 and 29 years old in good health. The CDR3 sequence: CASSRTSGGDTDTQYF. CDR3 DNA: TGTGCCAGCAGCAGGACTAGCGGGGGGGACACAGATACGCAGTATTTT.